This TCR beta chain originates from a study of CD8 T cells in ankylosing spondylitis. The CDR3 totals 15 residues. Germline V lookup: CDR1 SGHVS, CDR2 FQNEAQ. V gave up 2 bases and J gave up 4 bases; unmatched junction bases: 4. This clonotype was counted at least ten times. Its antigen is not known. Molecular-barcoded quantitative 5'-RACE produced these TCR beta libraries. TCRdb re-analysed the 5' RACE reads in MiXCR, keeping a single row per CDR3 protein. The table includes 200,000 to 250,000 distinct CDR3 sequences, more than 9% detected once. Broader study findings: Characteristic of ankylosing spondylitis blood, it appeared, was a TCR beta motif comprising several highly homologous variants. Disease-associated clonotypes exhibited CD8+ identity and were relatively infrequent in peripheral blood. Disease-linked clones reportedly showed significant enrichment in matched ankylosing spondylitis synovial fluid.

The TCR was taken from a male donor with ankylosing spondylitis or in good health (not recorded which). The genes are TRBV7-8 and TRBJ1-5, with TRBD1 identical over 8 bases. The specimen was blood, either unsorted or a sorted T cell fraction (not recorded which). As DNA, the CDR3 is TGTGCCAGCAGCTTATCGGGACAGGTGAATCAGCCCCAGCATTTT. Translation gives CASSLSGQVNQPQHF. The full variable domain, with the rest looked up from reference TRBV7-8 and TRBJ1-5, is GAGVSQSPRYKVAKRGQDVALRCDPISGHVSLFWYQQALGQGPEFLTYFQNEAQLDKSGLPSDRFFAERPEGSVSTLKIQRTQQEDSAVYLCASSLSGQVNQPQHFGDGTRLSIL.